One sample yielded the 19 T cell receptor beta chains listed below, sequenced in a study of shared clonotypes between healthy human individuals. In the naive CD8 group, cells lacked CD45RO and were positively selected for CCR7, so terminally differentiated effector memory CD45RA+ cells were left out. Clones were read by immunoSEQ multiplex PCR, and TCRdb kept only the in-frame ones, dropping some. In the table there are around 2,000,000 clones, less than 95% of which are singletons. Sequencing was done on a sample of naive CD8+ T cells sorted from blood. The receptors stem from a man younger than 30 in good health.

The V gene is TRBV5-1, the J gene TRBJ2-1; 8 nucleotides match TRBD2. Trimming cost V 5 bases and J 4 bases; bases outside gene matches: 8. CDR3 length: 15 amino acids. The germline gives CDR1 SGHRS, CDR2 YFSETQ. The CDR3, as DNA: TGCGCCAGCAGATCCCTGGCGGGAGGTTACAATGAGCAGTTCTTC. It specifies CASRSLAGGYNEQFF.

In its sample, this clone was seen once. The chain joins TRBV9 to TRBJ2-2; D is possibly TRBD1 or TRBD2 (5 bases each). CDR3 length: 15 residues. The germline V gene has CDR1 SGDLS and CDR2 YYNGEE. V was trimmed by 3 bases and J by 5 bases, leaving 14 bases between them. The DNA for the CDR3 is TGTGCCAGCAGCGGAGAGGGGACGGGAACCGGGGAGCTGTTTTTT. Encoded protein: CASSGEGTGTGELFF.

This clone occurred once. This chain links TRBV5-6 with TRBJ2-7; tentatively, D is TRBD1 or TRBD2 (6 bases each). Germline V gene data show CDR1 as SGHDT and CDR2 as YYEEEE. V shed 4 bases and J shed 1 base, with 9 bases lying between them. The CDR3 length is 13 residues. The CDR3 nucleotides are TGTGCCAGCAGCCCGGGGGCATCCTACGAGCAGTACTTC. As protein: CASSPGASYEQYF.

This chain's CDR3 is CSVEDGLAGPYEQYF. As DNA, the CDR3 is TGCAGCGTTGAGGACGGACTAGCGGGACCCTACGAGCAGTACTTC. The V gene is TRBV29-1, the J gene TRBJ2-7, with TRBD2 matching over 12 bases. The CDR3 contains 15 residues. V gave up 3 bases and J gave up 2 bases; unmatched junction bases: 5. The germline gives CDR1 SQVTM, CDR2 ANQGSEA.

The genes are TRBV2 and TRBJ2-7, with D unresolved. CDR3 size: 15 residues. The germline V gene has CDR1 SNHLY and CDR2 FYNNEI. Trimming pared 3 bases from V and 0 bases from J, leaving 12 bases between. The CDR3 is CASSDLVANSYEQYF. CDR3 bases: TGTGCCAGCAGTGATCTTGTGGCTAACTCCTACGAGCAGTACTTC.

The chain recombines TRBV5-1 with TRBJ2-7; D not certain. Germline CDR1 SGHRS, CDR2 YFSETQ. V lost 0 bases and J lost 0, with 10 bases in between. The CDR3 runs 15 residues. CDR3 protein: CASSLGDSLSYEQYF. CDR3 sequence (DNA): TGCGCCAGCAGCTTGGGTGACTCCCTCTCCTACGAGCAGTACTTC. Full variable domain (missing parts from reference TRBV5-1 and TRBJ2-7): KAGVTQTPRYLIKTRGQQVTLSCSPISGHRSVSWYQQTPGQGLQFLFEYFSETQRNKGNFPGRFSGRQFSNSRSEMNVSTLELGDSALYLCASSLGDSLSYEQYFGPGTRLTVT.

Worth noting for this clone: Other DNA sequences within the sample encode an identical CDR3. The chain joins TRBV6-5 to TRBJ2-3; a weak D match, TRBD2 (6 bases). Looked up from germline, CDR1 is MNHEY and CDR2 is SVGAGI. The V gene lost 5 bases and the J gene lost 3 bases, with 12 bases spanning the gap. The CDR3 extends over 14 amino acids. The CDR3 reads CASSQAGGTDTQYF. The CDR3, as DNA: TGTGCCAGCAGTCAAGCGGGTGGGACAGATACGCAGTATTTT.

This chain joins TRBV27 and TRBJ2-5; possibly TRBD1 for D (5 bases). V was cut by 2 bases and J by 2 bases, with 12 bases left in between. This CDR3 has 15 residues. Germline V gene lookup returns CDR1 MNHEY and CDR2 SMNVEV (reference sequence). CDR3 DNA sequence: TGTGCCAGCAGTTTAGGGGCCCACTCTCAAGAGACCCAGTACTTC. It translates to CASSLGAHSQETQYF.

This chain joins TRBV30 and TRBJ2-3; TRBD2 agrees at 7 bases. Losses at the gene ends were 5 bases for V and 0 bases for J; bases not matched to a gene: 8. The V gene's germline CDR1 is GTSNPN and CDR2 SVGIG (reference sequence). The CDR3 totals 15 residues. CDR3 in amino acids: CAWGPGGTSTDTQYF. The DNA of the CDR3 is TGTGCCTGGGGACCGGGGGGAACTAGCACAGATACGCAGTATTTT.

The rearrangement uses TRBV30 and TRBJ2-7; the D is unclear. V shed 0 bases and J shed 0 bases, with 12 bases lying between them. The germline CDR1 and CDR2 sequences are GTSNPN and SVGIG (reference sequence). The CDR3 extends over 15 amino acids. As DNA, the CDR3 is TGTGCCTGGAGTGTAAGGCAGATCTCCTCCTACGAGCAGTACTTC. Translation: CAWSVRQISSYEQYF.

This rearrangement joins TRBV7-9 to TRBJ2-1; D remains ambiguous. Germline V lookup: CDR1 SEHNR, CDR2 FQNEAQ (reference sequence). CDR3 length: 15 amino acids. The V end was cut by 6 bases, the J end by 0 bases, with 12 bases between. CDR3 amino acids: CASRPVQSSYNEQFF. As DNA, the CDR3 is TGTGCCAGCAGGCCGGTCCAGAGCTCCTACAATGAGCAGTTCTTC.

The V gene is TRBV27, the J gene TRBJ1-1, with 8 bases aligning to TRBD1. From germline, CDR1 is MNHEY and CDR2 SMNVEV (reference sequence). The CDR3 runs 14 residues. V shed 5 bases and J 5 bases; nucleotides not matched to a gene: 7. The CDR3 sequence: CASSPGGASTEAFF. CDR3 DNA: TGTGCCAGCAGTCCAGGGGGCGCGTCGACTGAAGCTTTCTTT.

The V call is TRBV4-1, the J call TRBJ2-7, with a possible D match to TRBD2 (6 bases). The V end was cut by 1 base, the J end by 4 bases, with 14 bases between. The CDR3 contains 15 residues. Germline CDR1 reads MGHRA; CDR2 reads YSYEKL. The CDR3 DNA follows: TGCGCCAGCAGCCAAGGGGAGGACTCGGTATACGAGCAGTACTTC. Translation: CASSQGEDSVYEQYF.

The sample holds one count of this clone. The V gene is TRBV9, the J gene TRBJ2-5; 11 bases are a match to TRBD1. The CDR3 spans 15 residues. V lost 0 bases, J lost 4 bases, and 2 bases stayed unmatched. Germline V gives CDR1 SGDLS, CDR2 YYNGEE. The CDR3 here is CASSVGTGGTETQYF. The CDR3 DNA reads TGTGCCAGCAGCGTAGGGACAGGGGGCACAGAGACCCAGTACTTC.

The chain recombines TRBV7-9 with TRBJ2-3, with D hard to call. The CDR3 is made up of 12 amino acids. The germline CDR1 and CDR2 sequences are SEHNR and FQNEAQ (reference sequence). Trimming took off 6 bases at V and 6 bases at J, with 10 bases between the two ends. CDR3 sequence (DNA): TGTGCCAGCAGTCAGGAGTTCGATACGCAGTATTTT. The encoded protein is CASSQEFDTQYF.

The J gene is TRBJ2-2, the V gene TRBV9; D unresolved. V lost 0 bases to trimming and J lost 6 bases, with 12 bases between them. The germline CDR1 and CDR2 sequences are SGDLS and YYNGEE. The CDR3 spans 15 residues. The CDR3 protein is CASSVEGFNPGELFF. The CDR3 DNA reads TGTGCCAGCAGCGTAGAGGGCTTCAACCCCGGGGAGCTGTTTTTT.

With respect to this clone: Other DNA sequences in this specimen translate into the identical CDR3. The chain is built from TRBV6-5 and TRBJ1-1; D call uncertain. The CDR3 is 13 amino acids. Germline CDR1 is MNHEY and CDR2 is SVGAGI. Between the trimmed V and J ends, which lost 2 bases and 1 base, there was a span of 5 bases. CDR3 in amino acids: CASSYAANTEAFF. The DNA for the CDR3 is TGTGCCAGCAGTTACGCGGCGAACACTGAAGCTTTCTTT.

Comment on this clone: The sample carries other DNA sequences with the same CDR3. The chain couples TRBV6-1 to TRBJ2-7, with unresolved D. The V gene's germline CDR1 is MNHNS and CDR2 SASEGT. V shed 1 base and J shed 1 base, with 5 bases lying between them. This CDR3 spans 13 amino acids. The CDR3 sequence is CASSEGRSYEQYF. The CDR3 nucleotides are TGTGCCAGCAGTGAAGGAAGGTCCTACGAGCAGTACTTC.

The chain joins TRBV5-5 to TRBJ2-1; D is undetermined. Germline assignment: CDR1 SGHKS and CDR2 YYEKEE (reference sequence). The CDR3 covers 14 residues. Trimming left V 4 bases short and J 7 bases short, with 15 bases between. This CDR3 is CASSLGWGLNEQFF. The CDR3 region has the DNA TGTGCCAGCAGCCTAGGCTGGGGTCTGAATGAGCAGTTCTTC.